This TCR beta chain was retrieved from a study of graft-versus-host responses after intestinal transplantation. This CDR3 has 15 residues. Germline CDR1 MRHNA, CDR2 SNTAGT. V shed 2 bases and J shed 2 bases, with 7 bases lying between them. A remark on this clone: Its antigen is as yet unknown.

The method was immunoSEQ multiplex PCR; TCRdb's version includes in-frame clones alone and lacks a portion of them. This table holds approximately 120,000 clones, roughly 92% found once. The chain uses TRBV6-4 and TRBJ2-6; D unresolved. This clonotype was sampled from a human donor who received an intestinal transplant. Specimen: unstimulated CD4+ T cells sorted from spleen or lymph node cells, collected before intestinal transplant. CDR3 sequence reads: CASSDGSAGANVLTF. For the CDR3, the DNA is TGTGCCAGCAGTGACGGGTCAGCTGGGGCCAACGTCCTGACTTTC.